What follows are 3 T cell receptor beta chains derived from one specimen sequenced in a study of glioma-infiltrating T cells. The iRepertoire nested amplicon-rescue multiplex PCR amplified TCR alpha and beta CDR3s from RNA. TCRdb passed the multiplex PCR reads through MiXCR, listing each CDR3 protein once. Among 20,000 to 25,000 distinct CDR3 sequences listed, about 22% were seen once. Sequencing was carried out using glioma tissue, nonneoplastic brain tissue, or PBMCs (not recorded which). Receptors originate from a human donor with low-grade glioma or glioblastoma, undergoing nonglioma brain surgery, or in good health (not recorded which).

A note on this clonotype: A much larger clone sits a single nucleotide away, making a read error possible. The V and J genes are TRBV5-4 and TRBJ2-5; no reliable D call. The V end lost 4 bases, the J end lost 4 bases, and 11 bases lay between the germline ends. CDR3 size: 13 residues. Germline loops: CDR1 SGHNT, CDR2 YYREEE (reference sequence). CDR3 amino acids: CASSAPLSETQYF. CDR3 coding DNA: TGTGCCAGCAGCGCGCCATTATCAGAGACCCAGTACTTC.

Concerning this clonotype itself: Given a much more abundant clone one base away, this may be a read error. The chain joins TRBV6-6 to TRBJ1-5, with D unclear. CDR1 is MNHNY, CDR2 SVGAGI, per germline (reference sequence). This CDR3 is 14 amino acids long. V was cut by 2 bases and J by 3 bases, with 8 bases left in between. The DNA for the CDR3 is TGTGCCAGCAGTTACGGAAAGTACAATCAGCCCCAGCATTTT. It codes for CASSYGKYNQPQHF.

This chain connects TRBV7-3 to TRBJ2-1, with 12 bases identical to TRBD2. Trimming took 5 bases from V and 7 from J; bases not matched to a gene: 6. The CDR3 totals 15 residues. Germline V CDR1 and CDR2: SGHTA, FQGTGA. CDR3 loop: CASSPLAGGPNEQFF. CDR3 sequence (DNA): TGTGCCAGCAGCCCCCTAGCGGGGGGGCCAAATGAGCAGTTCTTC.